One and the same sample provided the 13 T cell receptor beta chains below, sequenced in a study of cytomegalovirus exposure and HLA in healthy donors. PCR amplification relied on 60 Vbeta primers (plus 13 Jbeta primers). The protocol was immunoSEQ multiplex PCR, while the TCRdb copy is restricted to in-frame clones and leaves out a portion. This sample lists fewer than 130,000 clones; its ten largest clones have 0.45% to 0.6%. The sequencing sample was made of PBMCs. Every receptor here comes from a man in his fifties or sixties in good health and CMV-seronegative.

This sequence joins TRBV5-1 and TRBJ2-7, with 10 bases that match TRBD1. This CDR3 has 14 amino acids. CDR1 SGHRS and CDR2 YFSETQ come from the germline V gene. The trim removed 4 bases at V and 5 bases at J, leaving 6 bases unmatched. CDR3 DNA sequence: TGCGCCAGCAGCGGACAGGGGGTTCAAAACGAGCAGTACTTC. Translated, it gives CASSGQGVQNEQYF. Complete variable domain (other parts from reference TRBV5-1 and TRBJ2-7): KAGVTQTPRYLIKTRGQQVTLSCSPISGHRSVSWYQQTPGQGLQFLFEYFSETQRNKGNFPGRFSGRQFSNSRSEMNVSTLELGDSALYLCASSGQGVQNEQYFGPGTRLTVT.

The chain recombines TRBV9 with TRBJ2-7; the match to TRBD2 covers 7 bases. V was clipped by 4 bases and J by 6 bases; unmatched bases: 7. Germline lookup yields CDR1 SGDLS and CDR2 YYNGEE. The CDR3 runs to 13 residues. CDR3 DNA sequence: TGTGCCAGCAGCCCCCGGATAGCGGGCGAGCAGTACTTC. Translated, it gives CASSPRIAGEQYF.

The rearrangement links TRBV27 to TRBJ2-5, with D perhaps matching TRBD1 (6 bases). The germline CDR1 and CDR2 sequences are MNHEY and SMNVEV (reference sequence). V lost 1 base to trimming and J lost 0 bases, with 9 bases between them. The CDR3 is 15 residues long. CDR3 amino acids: CASSLFGTNQETQYF. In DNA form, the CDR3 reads TGTGCCAGCAGTTTATTCGGGACAAACCAAGAGACCCAGTACTTC.

The CDR3 DNA sequence: TGTGCCAGCAGGAGAGACAGGGGGAACACCGGGGAGCTGTTTTTT. This translates into CASRRDRGNTGELFF. V gene TRBV2 combines with J gene TRBJ2-2; 8 positions agree with TRBD1. The V gene's germline CDR1 is SNHLY and CDR2 FYNNEI. V shed 6 bases, J shed 1 base, and the junction held 4 bases outside the gene matches. This CDR3 region has 15 residues.

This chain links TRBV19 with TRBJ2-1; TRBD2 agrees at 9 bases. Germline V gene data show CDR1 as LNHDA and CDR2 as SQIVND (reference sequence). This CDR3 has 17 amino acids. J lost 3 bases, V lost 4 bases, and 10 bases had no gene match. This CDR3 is CASSTLAGVKGYNEQFF. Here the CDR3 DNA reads TGTGCCAGTAGTACTTTAGCGGGAGTTAAAGGCTACAATGAGCAGTTCTTC.

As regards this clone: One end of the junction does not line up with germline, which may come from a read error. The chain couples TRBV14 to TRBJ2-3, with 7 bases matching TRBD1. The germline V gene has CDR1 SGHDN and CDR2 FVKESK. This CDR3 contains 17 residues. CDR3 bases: TGTGCCAGCAGCCAACCGCGACAGGGAGATTACACAGATACACAGTATTTT. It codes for CASSQPRQGDYTDTQYF.

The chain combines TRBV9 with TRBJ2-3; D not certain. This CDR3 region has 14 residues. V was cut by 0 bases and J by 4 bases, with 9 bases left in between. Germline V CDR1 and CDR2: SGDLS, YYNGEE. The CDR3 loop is CASSVVMVADTQYF. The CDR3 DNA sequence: TGTGCCAGCAGCGTAGTAATGGTAGCAGATACGCAGTATTTT.

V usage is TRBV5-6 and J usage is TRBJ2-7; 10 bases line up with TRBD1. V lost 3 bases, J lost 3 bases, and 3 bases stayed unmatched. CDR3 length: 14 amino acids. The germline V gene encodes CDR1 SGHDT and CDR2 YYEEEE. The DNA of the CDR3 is TGTGCCAGCAGCTATAGGGACAGGGGCTACGAGCAGTACTTC. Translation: CASSYRDRGYEQYF. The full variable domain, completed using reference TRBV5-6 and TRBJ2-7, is DAGVTQSPTHLIKTRGQQVTLRCSPKSGHDTVSWYQQALGQGPQFIFQYYEEEERQRGNFPDRFSGHQFPNYSSELNVNALLLGDSALYLCASSYRDRGYEQYFGPGTRLTVT.

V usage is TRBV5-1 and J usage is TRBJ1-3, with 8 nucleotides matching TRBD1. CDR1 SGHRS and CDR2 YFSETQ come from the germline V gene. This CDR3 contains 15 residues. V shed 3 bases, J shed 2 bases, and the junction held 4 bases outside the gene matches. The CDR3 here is CASSSAGQAGNTIYF. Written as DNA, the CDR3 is TGCGCCAGCAGCTCAGCGGGACAGGCTGGAAACACCATATATTTT.

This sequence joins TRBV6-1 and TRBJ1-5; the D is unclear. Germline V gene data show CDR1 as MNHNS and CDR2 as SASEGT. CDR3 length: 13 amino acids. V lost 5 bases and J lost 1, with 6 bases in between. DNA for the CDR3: TGTGCCAGCAGTAGCATGAGCAATCAGCCCCAGCATTTT. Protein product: CASSSMSNQPQHF.

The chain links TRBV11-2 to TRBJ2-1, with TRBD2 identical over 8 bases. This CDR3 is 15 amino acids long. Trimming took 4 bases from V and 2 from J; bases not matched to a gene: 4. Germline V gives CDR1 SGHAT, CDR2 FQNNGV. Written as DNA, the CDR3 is TGTGCCAGCAGCTCTAGAGCGGGAGCCTACAATGAGCAGTTCTTC. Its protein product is CASSSRAGAYNEQFF.

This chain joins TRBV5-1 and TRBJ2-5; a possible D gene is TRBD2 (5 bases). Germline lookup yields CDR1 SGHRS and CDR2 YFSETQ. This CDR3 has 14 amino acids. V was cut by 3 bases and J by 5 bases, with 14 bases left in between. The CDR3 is CASSSAGGSETQYF. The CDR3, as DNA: TGCGCCAGCAGCTCCGCGGGCGGTTCTGAGACCCAGTACTTC. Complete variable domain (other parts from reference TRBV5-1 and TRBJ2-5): KAGVTQTPRYLIKTRGQQVTLSCSPISGHRSVSWYQQTPGQGLQFLFEYFSETQRNKGNFPGRFSGRQFSNSRSEMNVSTLELGDSALYLCASSSAGGSETQYFGPGTRLLVL.

CDR3 region: CASSSPNNYEQYF. CDR3 in DNA: TGTGCCAGCAGCTCCCCTAATAACTACGAGCAGTACTTC. The chain is built from TRBV7-9 and TRBJ2-7; D unresolved. The V and J ends lost 4 bases and 3 bases respectively, with 10 bases between them. Germline CDR1 is SEHNR and CDR2 is FQNEAQ (reference sequence). The CDR3 runs to 13 residues.